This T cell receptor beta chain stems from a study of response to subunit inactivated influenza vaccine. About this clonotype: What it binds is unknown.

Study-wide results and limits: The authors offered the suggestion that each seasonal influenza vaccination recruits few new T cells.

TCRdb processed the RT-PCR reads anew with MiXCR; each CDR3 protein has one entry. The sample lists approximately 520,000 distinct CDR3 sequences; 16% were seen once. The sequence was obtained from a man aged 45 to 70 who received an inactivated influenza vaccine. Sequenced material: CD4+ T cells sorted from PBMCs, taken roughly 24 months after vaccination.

The chain's CDR3 is CASRVTSGATYEQYF. In DNA form, the CDR3 reads TGTGCCAGCAGGGTGACTAGCGGGGCGACCTACGAGCAGTACTTC. This sequence joins TRBV12-3 or TRBV12-4 and TRBJ2-7, with TRBD2 matching 11 bases. This CDR3 has 15 amino acids. V trimming: 6 bases; J trimming: 2 bases; junction bases outside the gene matches: 6.